This T cell receptor (beta chain) appears in the sequencing data of a study of cytomegalovirus exposure and HLA in healthy donors (dated by TCRdb to the late 2010s). For context, the study as a whole: In an earlier analysis of under 750 of the donors, around 300 Gb of sequence data and about 110 million unique TCR beta sequences from about 190 million T cells were reported. An early release covering just under 650 HLA-typed donors comprised around 300 gigabases of sequencing data and 85 million or so unique TCR sequences. The genetic ancestry cluster associated with self-reported Caucasian donors included about 84% of the 350 to 500 genotyped donors. The study aimed to test whether signatures of past pathogen exposure could be identified by cataloging public T cell receptors. Using immunosequencing, the study profiled T cell repertoires from 500 to 800 subjects and related those repertoires to cytomegalovirus serostatus. A separate validation cohort of about 110 different subjects was used in addition to the roughly 670-subject first cohort. To predict cytomegalovirus infection status, the study brought together high-throughput TCR immunosequencing, statistical association of individual TCRs with disease status, and machine learning. To study patterns of TCR occurrence, a later analysis re-analyzed previously published TCR beta repertoires from 550 to 800 donors and added high-resolution HLA genotyping. In the later analysis, no new phenotypic data were used to find candidate immune exposures; instead, reliance was placed on TCR beta sequences and their occurrence across donors. An earlier analysis of a few hundred of the donors applied high-throughput TCR beta sequencing to assess whether each TCR beta V gene segment acted as functional or pseudogenic. Alongside the repertoire data, information on donor age, sex, ethnicity and CMV serostatus was compiled. In a later genetic analysis, genome-wide SNP genotypes for about three fifths of the roughly 670 donors were used, and that subset was treated as a discovery cohort. All discovery cohort repertoires had been generated on a single sequencing platform. Both class I and class II loci were covered by HLA typing, at four-digit resolution. Typing coverage varied by locus: 629-630 donors for A, B, C, DRB1 and DQB1; approximately 500 for DQA1; 600 to 610 for DPA1; under 490 for DPB1. A handful of DR-DQ haplotypes were handled as single units for association and clustering because linkage in the cohort was strong. Among around 400 genotyped donors of the cohort, an average of roughly 240,000 unique TCR beta nucleotide sequences were sequenced per donor, approximately 20% of them non-productive. The research as a whole found: According to a later analysis, parvovirus B19, influenza, CMV and Epstein-Barr virus appeared linked to several top co-occurrence clusters. When HLA alleles, especially DR and DQ, strongly co-occurred, TCR associations were difficult to assign to individual alleles. The earlier analysis of a few hundred of the donors excluded some 15 rarely observed V segments, including chromosome 9 orphons, because counts were too low. Most TCR sequences were seen in very few donors, while some public TCRs were found in many individuals. Only TCR beta chains were sequenced in this cohort, and the absence of alpha or paired-chain data limited detectable features. The authors suggested that the approach could potentially be generalized to other disease states and immunological phenotypes. In the study, about 150 TCR beta chains were listed as associated with cytomegalovirus. A further reported finding was that TCR beta sequences accurately predicted the HLA-A and HLA-B alleles for most subjects in the first cohort. The classifier was reported to diagnose cytomegalovirus status with high specificity and sensitivity in both the original and validation cohorts. According to a later analysis, most CMV-associated TCR beta chains appeared to be HLA-restricted, and the HLA associations seemed to be driven largely by CMV exposure. In vitro tests confirmed that a few of the cytomegalovirus-associated TCR beta chains recognize cytomegalovirus antigens. In a later genetic analysis, a missense DCLRE1C variant was associated with V-gene and J-gene trimming of TCR beta chains, and the association was replicated in an independent cohort. CMV serostatus was the only immune exposure information available for the cohort. Roughly uniform sequencing depth across donors was assumed in presence/absence analyses, although this assumption may not hold. According to a later genetic analysis, donors in an Asian-associated ancestry cluster had fewer N-insertions in productive TCRs than the approximately 670-donor mean. A later analysis found that HLA-associated TCR beta chains were more clonally expanded and had lower generation probabilities than equally common non-associated chains. In an earlier analysis of under 600 of the donors, most TCR beta V segments were observed in productive rearrangements about 87% or about 30% of the time, broadly matching IMGT annotations. A later analysis associated about 17,000 TCR beta sequences with specific HLA alleles at a false discovery rate of 0.05. Because some donors lacked HLA typing at each locus, the association tests relied only on the typed subset. According to a later analysis, TCR association rates differed among HLA loci, with DRB1 alleles showing the most associated TCRs and HLA-C alleles showing the fewest. A cluster of highly shared sequence variants was judged likely to represent a technical artifact of the sequencing pipeline. Correlated functional status among segregating V segments might reflect linkage disequilibrium, but an unknown experimental factor could not be ruled out.

This clone was found a few times. Which antigen it targets is not known. One base away there is no much larger clone; base qualities are not given. The cohort comprised some 730 healthy bone marrow donors. At the time of sampling, all cohort members were nominally healthy, though unrecorded immune exposures were likely present. The donor tested CMV seronegative, placing the donor among the 300 to 450 seronegative members of the cohort. Every donor gave a peripheral blood sample, and the peripheral blood mononuclear cells from that sample were used for TCR beta sequencing. The Qiagen DNeasy Blood Extraction Kit was used to extract genomic DNA from the blood cell samples. Libraries were built with the immunoSEQ multiplex PCR assay. A mixture of 60 forward primers for TCR Vbeta segments and 13 reverse primers for TCR Jbeta segments was used in the multiplex PCR. The CDR3 region of rearranged TCR beta genes was amplified from genomic DNA with a multiplex PCR assay. The Illumina HiSeq System was used to sequence the amplified TCR beta libraries as 87-base-pair reads. The source study handled its data this way. A later analysis counted tens of millions of unique TCR beta chains across the 666 repertoires, and roughly 10 million of these chains were shared by at least two donors. A nearest-neighbor algorithm error-corrected the raw reads and collapsed the reads into unique sequences, merging closely related sequences to remove PCR and sequencing errors. CDR3 sequences were aligned to IMGT reference sequences to assign V, D and J gene segments. For a sequence to be retained, a match of at least six nucleotides to both a V gene segment and a J gene segment was required. A rearrangement was called productive if the CDR3 had no stop codons and remained in frame with V and J, and every other rearrangement was called non-productive. Following IMGT convention, CDR3 was defined as the stretch from the second conserved V-encoded cysteine up to the conserved J-encoded phenylalanine. In an earlier analysis of just under 600 of the donors, sequences lacking an unambiguous match to a single V gene segment were excluded. An earlier analysis of 587 of the donors classified V segments as functional when productive rearrangements were above 56.7% and as segregating when the standard deviation between donors was above 5%. A statistical classification framework was built for diagnosing cytomegalovirus status from the catalog of TCR beta chain sequences. In a later analysis, V and J genes were assigned by comparing TCR nucleotide sequences against IMGT/GENE-DB human TR gene sequences. A later analysis assigned CDR3 sequences and most-parsimonious VDJ recombination scenarios with the TCRdist pipeline. In a later analysis, every TCR beta chain was defined by the combination of its CDR3 amino acid sequence and its V-gene family, and reads without a unique V-gene family were dropped. As a way to deal with suspected cross-contamination and a sequencing artifact, a later analysis dropped roughly 620 nucleotide sequences that were highly shared and had low generation probability. For each public chain, a later analysis derived a clonal expansion index from normalized ranks of inferred template counts within each repertoire. Generation probabilities in a later analysis came from a VDJ recombination model fitted to out-of-frame rearrangements, and those results were checked against IGoR. Hypergeometric tests were used in a later analysis to score TCR-TCR, TCR-HLA and TCR-CMV co-occurrence, with a repertoire-size bias correction applied to the TCR pairs. In a later analysis, false discovery rates were estimated by permuting HLA or CMV assignments 20 times. In a later analysis, co-occurring TCRs were grouped with DBSCAN, and TCRdist sequence similarity was added when clustering was performed within HLA-allele-positive subsets. Repertoires with fewer than 30,000 or more than 120,000 public chains were left out of co-occurrence clustering, as were roughly five repertoires with anomalous nucleotide sharing. Held by TCRdb, this immuneACCESS table contains in-frame sequences only and omits some clones. Under half of the omission traces to an unresolved V gene where checked; the cause of the rest is unknown. V and J calls and clone size are given by that table; D and trimming were obtained from the DNA. The sample records around 140,000 clones, approximately 71% of which are singletons. Of the sample, around 3.4% is held by the ten largest clones.

The receptor was isolated from a man in his forties or fifties in good health and CMV-seronegative. Sequenced: PBMCs.

The CDR3 in this case is CASSLSGVSTDTQYF. The DNA sequence is as follows: TGTGCCAGCAGTCTTAGCGGGGTTAGCACAGATACGCAGTATTTT. The chain joins TRBV6-6 to TRBJ2-3; the junction holds 8 bases that match TRBD2. According to the germline V gene (reference sequence), CDR1 reads MNHNY and CDR2 reads SVGAGI. For this chain, trimming is 5 bases at the V end and 0 bases at the J end, and the number of junction bases without a gene match is 4. Including cysteine and phenylalanine, the CDR3 has 15 amino acids. CDR3 DNA is the only sequence kept; it has 45 bases, read in frame from the first base.